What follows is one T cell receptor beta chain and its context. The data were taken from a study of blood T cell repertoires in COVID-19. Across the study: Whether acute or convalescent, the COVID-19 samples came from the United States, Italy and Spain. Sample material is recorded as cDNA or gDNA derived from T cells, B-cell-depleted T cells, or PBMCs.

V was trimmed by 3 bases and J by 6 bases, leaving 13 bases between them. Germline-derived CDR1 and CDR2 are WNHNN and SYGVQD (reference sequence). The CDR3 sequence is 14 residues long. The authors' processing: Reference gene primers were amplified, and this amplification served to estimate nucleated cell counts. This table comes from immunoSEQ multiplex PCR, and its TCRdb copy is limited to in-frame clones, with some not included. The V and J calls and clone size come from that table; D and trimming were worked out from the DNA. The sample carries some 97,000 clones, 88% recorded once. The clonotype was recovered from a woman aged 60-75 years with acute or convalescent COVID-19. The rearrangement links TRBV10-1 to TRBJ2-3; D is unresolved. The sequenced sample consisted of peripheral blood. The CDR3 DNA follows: TGCGCCAGCAGTGACAGAGGTCGGAGCGATACGCAGTATTTT. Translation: CASSDRGRSDTQYF.